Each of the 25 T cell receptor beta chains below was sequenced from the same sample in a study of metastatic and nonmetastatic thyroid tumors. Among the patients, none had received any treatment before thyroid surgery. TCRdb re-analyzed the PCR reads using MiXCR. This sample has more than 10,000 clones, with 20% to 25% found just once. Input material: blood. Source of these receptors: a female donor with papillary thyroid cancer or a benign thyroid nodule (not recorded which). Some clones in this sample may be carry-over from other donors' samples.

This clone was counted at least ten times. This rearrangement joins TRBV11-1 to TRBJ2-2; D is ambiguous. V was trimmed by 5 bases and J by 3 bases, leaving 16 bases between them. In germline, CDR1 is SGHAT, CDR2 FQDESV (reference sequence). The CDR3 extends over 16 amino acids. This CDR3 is CASSPLTVLDTGELFF. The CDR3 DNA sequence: TGTGCCAGCAGCCCTCTTACAGTCCTGGACACCGGGGAGCTGTTTTTT.

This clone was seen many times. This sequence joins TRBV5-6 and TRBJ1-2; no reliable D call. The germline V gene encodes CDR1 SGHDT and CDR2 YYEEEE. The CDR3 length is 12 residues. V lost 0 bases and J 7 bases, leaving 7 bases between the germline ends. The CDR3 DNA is TGTGCCAGCAGCTTGGGAGAGACTGGCTACACCTTC. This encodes CASSLGETGYTF.

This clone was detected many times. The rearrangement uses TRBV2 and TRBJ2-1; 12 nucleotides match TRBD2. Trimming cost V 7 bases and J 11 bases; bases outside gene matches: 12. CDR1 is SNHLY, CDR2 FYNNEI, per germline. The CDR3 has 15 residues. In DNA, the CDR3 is TGTGCCAGCAACAGAGATAGGACTAGCGGGGCCCAGCAGTTCTTC. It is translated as CASNRDRTSGAQQFF.

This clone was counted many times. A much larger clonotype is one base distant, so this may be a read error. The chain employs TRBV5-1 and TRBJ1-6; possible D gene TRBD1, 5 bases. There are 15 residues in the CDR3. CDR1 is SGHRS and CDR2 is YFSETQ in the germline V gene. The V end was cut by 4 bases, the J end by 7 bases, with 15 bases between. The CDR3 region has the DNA TGCGCCAGCAGCACGGAAGGGGCAGGGAATTCACCCCTCCACTTT. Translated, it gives CASSTEGAGNSPLHF.

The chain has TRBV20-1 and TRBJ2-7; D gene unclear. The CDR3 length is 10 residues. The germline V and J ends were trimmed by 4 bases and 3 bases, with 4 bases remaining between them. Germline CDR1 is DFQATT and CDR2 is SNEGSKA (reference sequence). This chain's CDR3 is CSAIYYEQYF. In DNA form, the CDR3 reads TGCAGTGCTATTTACTACGAGCAGTACTTC.

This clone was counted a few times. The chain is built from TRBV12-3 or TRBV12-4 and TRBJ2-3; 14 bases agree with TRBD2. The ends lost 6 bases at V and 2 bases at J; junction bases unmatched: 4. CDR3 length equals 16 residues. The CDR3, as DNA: TGTGCCAGCAGCGTGGGACTAGCGGGGGTCACAGATACGCAGTATTTT. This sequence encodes CASSVGLAGVTDTQYF.

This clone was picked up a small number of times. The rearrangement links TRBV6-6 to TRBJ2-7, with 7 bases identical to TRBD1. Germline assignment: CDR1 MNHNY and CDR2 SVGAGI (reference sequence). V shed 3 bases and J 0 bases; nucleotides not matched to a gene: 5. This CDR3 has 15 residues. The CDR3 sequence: CASSYRRDSSYEQYF. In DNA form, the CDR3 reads TGTGCCAGCAGTTATCGTCGGGACAGCTCCTACGAGCAGTACTTC.

The CDR3 sequence is CASGLGGGRDEQYF. The DNA of the CDR3 is TGTGCCAGCGGACTGGGGGGAGGGCGCGACGAGCAGTACTTC. The J gene is TRBJ2-7, the V gene TRBV5-4; 7 bases line up with TRBD2. Germline V gene data show CDR1 as SGHNT and CDR2 as YYREEE (reference sequence). The CDR3 loop spans 14 amino acids. Trimming at V came to 7 bases and at J to 5 bases, leaving 12 bases not matched to a gene.

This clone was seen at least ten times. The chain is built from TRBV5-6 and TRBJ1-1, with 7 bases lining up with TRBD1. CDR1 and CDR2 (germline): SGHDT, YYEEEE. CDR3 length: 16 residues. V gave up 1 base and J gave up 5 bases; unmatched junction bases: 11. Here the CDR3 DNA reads TGTGCCAGCAGCTTGTACACATCGACAGGGCGAACTGAAGCTTTCTTT. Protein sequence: CASSLYTSTGRTEAFF.

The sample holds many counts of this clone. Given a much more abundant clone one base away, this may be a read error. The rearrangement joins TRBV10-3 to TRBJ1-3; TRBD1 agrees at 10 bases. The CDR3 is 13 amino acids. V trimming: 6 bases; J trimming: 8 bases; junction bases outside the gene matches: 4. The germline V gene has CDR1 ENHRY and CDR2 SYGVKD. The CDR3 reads CAIRTGGGDTIYF. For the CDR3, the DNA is TGTGCCATCAGGACAGGGGGCGGAGACACCATATATTTT.

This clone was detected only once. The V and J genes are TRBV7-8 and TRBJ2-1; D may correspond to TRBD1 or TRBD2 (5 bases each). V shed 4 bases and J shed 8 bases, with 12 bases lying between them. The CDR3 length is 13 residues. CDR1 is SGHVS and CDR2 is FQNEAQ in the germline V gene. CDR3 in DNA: TGTGCCAGCAGCTATTGGGACGGGGATGAGCAGTTCTTC. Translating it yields CASSYWDGDEQFF.

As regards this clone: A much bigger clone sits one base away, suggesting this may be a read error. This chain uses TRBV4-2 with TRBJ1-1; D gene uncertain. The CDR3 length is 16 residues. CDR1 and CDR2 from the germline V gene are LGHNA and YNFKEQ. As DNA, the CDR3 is TGTGCCAGAAGCCAAGACTGGATGGCCTCCCCCACTGAAGCTTTCTTT. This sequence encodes CARSQDWMASPTEAFF.

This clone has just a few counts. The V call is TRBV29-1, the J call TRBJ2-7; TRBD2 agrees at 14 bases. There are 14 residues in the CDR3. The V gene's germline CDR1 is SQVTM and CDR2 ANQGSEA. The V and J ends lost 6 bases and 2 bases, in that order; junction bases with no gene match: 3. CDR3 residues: CSVEGLAGAYEQYF. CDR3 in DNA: TGCAGCGTAGAGGGACTAGCGGGGGCCTACGAGCAGTACTTC.

The CDR3 is CASSQAYINQPQHF. In DNA form, the CDR3 reads TGCGCCAGCAGCCAAGCTTACATAAATCAGCCCCAGCATTTT. The rearrangement uses TRBV4-3 and TRBJ1-5; D gene ambiguous. The V gene lost 1 base and the J gene lost 4 bases, with 8 bases spanning the gap. In germline, CDR1 is LGHNA, CDR2 YSLEER. There are 14 residues in the CDR3.

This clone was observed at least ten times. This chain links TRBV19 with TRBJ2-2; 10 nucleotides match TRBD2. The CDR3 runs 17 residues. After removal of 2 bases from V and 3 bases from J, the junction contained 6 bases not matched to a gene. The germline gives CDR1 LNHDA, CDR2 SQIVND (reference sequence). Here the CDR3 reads CASSIYSGRAYTGELFF. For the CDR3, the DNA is TGTGCCAGTAGTATATACAGCGGGAGGGCATACACCGGGGAGCTGTTTTTT.

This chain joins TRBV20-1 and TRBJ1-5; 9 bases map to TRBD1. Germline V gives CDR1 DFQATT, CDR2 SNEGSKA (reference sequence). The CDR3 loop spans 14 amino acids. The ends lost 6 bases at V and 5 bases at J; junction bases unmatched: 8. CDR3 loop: CSADGTGSYQPQHF. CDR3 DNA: TGCAGTGCCGACGGGACAGGGAGTTATCAGCCCCAGCATTTT.

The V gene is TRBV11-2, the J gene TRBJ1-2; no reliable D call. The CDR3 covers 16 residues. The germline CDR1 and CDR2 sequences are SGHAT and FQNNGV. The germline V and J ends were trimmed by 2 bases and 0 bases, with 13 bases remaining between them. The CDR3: CASSLQLRLPNYGYTF. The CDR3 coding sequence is TGTGCCAGCAGCTTACAGCTACGATTGCCTAACTATGGCTACACCTTC.

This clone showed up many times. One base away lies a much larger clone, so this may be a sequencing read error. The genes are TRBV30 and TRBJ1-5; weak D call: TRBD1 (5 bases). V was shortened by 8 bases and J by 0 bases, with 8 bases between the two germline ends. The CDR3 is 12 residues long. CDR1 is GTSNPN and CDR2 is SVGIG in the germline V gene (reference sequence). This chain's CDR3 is CARGYSNQPQHF. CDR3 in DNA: TGTGCCCGGGGGTATAGCAATCAGCCCCAGCATTTT. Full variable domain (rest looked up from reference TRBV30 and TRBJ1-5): SQTIHQWPATLVQPVGSPLSLECTVEGTSNPNLYWYRQAAGRGLQLLFYSVGIGQISSEVPQNLSASRPQDRQFILSSKKLLLSDSGFYLCARGYSNQPQHFGDGTRLSIL.

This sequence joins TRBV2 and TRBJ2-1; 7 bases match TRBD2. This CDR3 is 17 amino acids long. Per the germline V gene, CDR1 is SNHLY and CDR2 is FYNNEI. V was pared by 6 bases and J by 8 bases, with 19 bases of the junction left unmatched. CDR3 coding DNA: TGTGCCAGCAGCGGAACCGGGGGGACCACCCTCTTGGATGAGCAGTTCTTC. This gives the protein CASSGTGGTTLLDEQFF.

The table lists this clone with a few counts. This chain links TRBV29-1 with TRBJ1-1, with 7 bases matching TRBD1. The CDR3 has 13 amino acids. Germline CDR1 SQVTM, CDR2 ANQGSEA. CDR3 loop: CGFEGQMNTEAFF. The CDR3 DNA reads TGCGGCTTTGAGGGACAGATGAACACTGAAGCTTTCTTT.

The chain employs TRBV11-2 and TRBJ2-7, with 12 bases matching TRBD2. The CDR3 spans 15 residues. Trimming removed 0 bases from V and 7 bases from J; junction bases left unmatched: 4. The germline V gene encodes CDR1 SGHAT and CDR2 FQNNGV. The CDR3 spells CASSLDPSGRGEQYF. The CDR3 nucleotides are TGTGCCAGCAGCTTAGATCCTAGCGGGAGGGGGGAGCAGTACTTC.

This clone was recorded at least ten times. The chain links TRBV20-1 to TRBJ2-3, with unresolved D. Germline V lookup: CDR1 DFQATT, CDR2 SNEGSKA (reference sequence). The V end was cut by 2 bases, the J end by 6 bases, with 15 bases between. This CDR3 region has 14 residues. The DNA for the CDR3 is TGCAGTGCTAGACCTTTTGAAGGGTGGGATACGCAGTATTTT. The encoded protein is CSARPFEGWDTQYF.

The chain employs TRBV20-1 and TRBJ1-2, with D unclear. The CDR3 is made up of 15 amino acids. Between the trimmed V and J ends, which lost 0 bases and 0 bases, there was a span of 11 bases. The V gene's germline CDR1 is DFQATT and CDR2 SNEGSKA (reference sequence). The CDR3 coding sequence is TGCAGTGCTAGAGATCTCGGGAGGCCTAACTATGGCTACACCTTC. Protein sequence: CSARDLGRPNYGYTF.

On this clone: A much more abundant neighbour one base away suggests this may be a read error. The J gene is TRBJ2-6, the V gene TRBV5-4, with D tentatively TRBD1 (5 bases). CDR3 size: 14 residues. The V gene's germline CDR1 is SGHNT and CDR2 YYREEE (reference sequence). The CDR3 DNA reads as TGTGCCAGCAGCTTGCGACCTGGGGCCAACTTCCTGACTTTC. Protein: CASSLRPGANFLTF.

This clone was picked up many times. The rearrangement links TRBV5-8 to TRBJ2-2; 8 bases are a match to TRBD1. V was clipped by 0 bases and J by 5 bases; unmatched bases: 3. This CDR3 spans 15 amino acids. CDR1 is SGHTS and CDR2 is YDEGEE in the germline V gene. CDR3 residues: CASSLGQGFTGELFF. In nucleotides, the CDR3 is TGTGCCAGCAGCTTGGGACAGGGGTTTACCGGGGAGCTGTTTTTT.